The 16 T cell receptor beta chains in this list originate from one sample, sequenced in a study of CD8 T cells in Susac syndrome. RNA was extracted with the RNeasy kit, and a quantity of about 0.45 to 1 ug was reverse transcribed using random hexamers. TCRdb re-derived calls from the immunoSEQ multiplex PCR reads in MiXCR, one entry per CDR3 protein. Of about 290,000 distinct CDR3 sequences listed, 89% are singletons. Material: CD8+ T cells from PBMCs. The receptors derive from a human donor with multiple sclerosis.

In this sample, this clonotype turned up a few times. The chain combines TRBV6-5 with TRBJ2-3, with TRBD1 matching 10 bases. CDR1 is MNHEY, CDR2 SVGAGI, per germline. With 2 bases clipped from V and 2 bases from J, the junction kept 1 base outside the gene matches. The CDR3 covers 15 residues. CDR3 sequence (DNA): TGTGCCAGCAGTTACGGACAGGGGGTCACAGATACGCAGTATTTT. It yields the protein CASSYGQGVTDTQYF.

In nucleotides, the CDR3 is TGCAGTGCTAGAGATAGTTTAATACCGGGAGGGACCACAGATACGCAGTATTTT. Amino acids: CSARDSLIPGGTTDTQYF. The chain uses TRBV20-1 and TRBJ2-3; 8 bases fit TRBD2. The CDR3 runs 18 residues. V shed 0 bases, J shed 2 bases, and the junction held 13 bases outside the gene matches. The germline gives CDR1 DFQATT, CDR2 SNEGSKA (reference sequence).

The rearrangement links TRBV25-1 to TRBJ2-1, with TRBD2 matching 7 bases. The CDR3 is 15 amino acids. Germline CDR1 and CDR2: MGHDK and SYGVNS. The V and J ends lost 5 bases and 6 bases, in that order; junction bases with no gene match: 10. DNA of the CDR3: TGTGCCAGCAGTAAAGGGGCTAGCGGAAGCAATGAGCAGTTCTTC. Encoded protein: CASSKGASGSNEQFF.

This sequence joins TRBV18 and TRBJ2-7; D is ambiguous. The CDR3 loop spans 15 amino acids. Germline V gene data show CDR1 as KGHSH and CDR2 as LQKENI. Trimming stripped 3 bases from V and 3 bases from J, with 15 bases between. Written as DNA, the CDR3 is TGTGCCAGCTCACCGGCCCAACCCCGCCTCTACGAGCAGTACTTC. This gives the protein CASSPAQPRLYEQYF.

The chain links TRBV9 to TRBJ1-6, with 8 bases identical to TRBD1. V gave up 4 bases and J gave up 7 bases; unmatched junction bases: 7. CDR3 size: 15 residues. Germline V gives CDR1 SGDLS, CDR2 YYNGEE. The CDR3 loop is CASSTGGGMNSPLHF. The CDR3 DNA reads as TGTGCCAGCAGCACAGGGGGGGGGATGAATTCACCCCTCCACTTT.

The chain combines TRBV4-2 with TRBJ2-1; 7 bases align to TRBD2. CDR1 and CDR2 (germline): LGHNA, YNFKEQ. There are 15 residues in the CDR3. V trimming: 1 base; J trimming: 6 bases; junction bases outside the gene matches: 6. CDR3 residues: CASSQGPAGLNEQFF. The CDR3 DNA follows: TGTGCCAGCAGCCAAGGGCCAGCGGGGCTCAATGAGCAGTTCTTC.

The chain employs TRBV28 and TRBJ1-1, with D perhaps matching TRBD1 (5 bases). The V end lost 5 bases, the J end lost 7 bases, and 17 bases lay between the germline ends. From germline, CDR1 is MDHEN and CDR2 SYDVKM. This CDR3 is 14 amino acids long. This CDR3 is CASSTGRGLNEAFF. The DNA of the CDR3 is TGTGCCAGCAGTACAGGTCGAGGTTTAAATGAAGCTTTCTTT.

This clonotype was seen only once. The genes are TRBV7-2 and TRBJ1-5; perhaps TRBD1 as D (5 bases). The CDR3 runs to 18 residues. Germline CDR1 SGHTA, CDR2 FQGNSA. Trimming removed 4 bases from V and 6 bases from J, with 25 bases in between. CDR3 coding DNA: TGTGCCAGCAGCTCGGTGGCGGAGACAGTACGAAAGGGTCAGCCCCAGCATTTT. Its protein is CASSSVAETVRKGQPQHF.

Written as DNA, the CDR3 is TGCGCCAGCAGTTCCGGGACAGCGGCCTACGAGCAGTACTTC. It is translated as CASSSGTAAYEQYF. The V gene is TRBV5-1, the J gene TRBJ2-7; 7 bases agree with TRBD1. CDR3 size: 14 residues. Per germline, CDR1 SGHRS and CDR2 YFSETQ. J gave up 2 bases and V 5 bases, and 7 bases lay outside the gene matches. The full variable domain, its missing parts supplied by reference TRBV5-1 and TRBJ2-7, is KAGVTQTPRYLIKTRGQQVTLSCSPISGHRSVSWYQQTPGQGLQFLFEYFSETQRNKGNFPGRFSGRQFSNSRSEMNVSTLELGDSALYLCASSSGTAAYEQYFGPGTRLTVT.

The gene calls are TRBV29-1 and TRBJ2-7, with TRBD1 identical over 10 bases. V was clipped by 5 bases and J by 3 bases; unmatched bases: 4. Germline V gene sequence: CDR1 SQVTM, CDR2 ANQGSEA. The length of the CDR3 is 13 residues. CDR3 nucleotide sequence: TGCAGCGTTCGGACAGGGGGACGCTACGAGCAGTACTTC. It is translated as CSVRTGGRYEQYF.

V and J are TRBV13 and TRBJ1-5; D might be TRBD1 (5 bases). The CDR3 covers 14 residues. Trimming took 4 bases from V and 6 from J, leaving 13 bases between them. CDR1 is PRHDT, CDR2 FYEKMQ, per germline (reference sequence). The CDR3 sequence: CASSSGGMGQPQHF. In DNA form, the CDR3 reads TGTGCCAGCAGCTCCGGGGGTATGGGTCAGCCCCAGCATTTT.

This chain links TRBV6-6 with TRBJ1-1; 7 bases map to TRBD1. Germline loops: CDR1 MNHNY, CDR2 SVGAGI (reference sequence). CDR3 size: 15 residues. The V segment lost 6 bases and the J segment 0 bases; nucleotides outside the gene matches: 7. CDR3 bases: TGTGCCAGCAGGTCCGCGGGACAGATGAACACTGAAGCTTTCTTT. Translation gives CASRSAGQMNTEAFF.

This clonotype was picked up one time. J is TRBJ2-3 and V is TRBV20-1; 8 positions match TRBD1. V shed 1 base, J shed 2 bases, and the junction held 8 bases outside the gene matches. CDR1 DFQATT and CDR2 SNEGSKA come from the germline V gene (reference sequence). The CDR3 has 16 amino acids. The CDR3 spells CSARATGQANTDTQYF. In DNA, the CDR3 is TGCAGTGCTAGAGCCACGGGACAGGCGAACACAGATACGCAGTATTTT.

The CDR3 reads CASSPSNRDRKILAKNIQYF. In DNA, the CDR3 is TGTGCCAGCAGCCCTAGTAACCGGGACAGGAAAATCCTAGCCAAAAACATTCAGTACTTC. This chain joins TRBV7-8 and TRBJ2-4, with TRBD1 matching 8 bases. The germline gives CDR1 SGHVS, CDR2 FQNEAQ. This CDR3 is 20 amino acids long. Germline trimming cut 5 bases from V and 0 bases from J; bases unmatched to any gene: 18. The full variable domain, its missing parts supplied by reference TRBV7-8 and TRBJ2-4, is GAGVSQSPRYKVAKRGQDVALRCDPISGHVSLFWYQQALGQGPEFLTYFQNEAQLDKSGLPSDRFFAERPEGSVSTLKIQRTQQEDSAVYLCASSPSNRDRKILAKNIQYFGAGTRLSVL.

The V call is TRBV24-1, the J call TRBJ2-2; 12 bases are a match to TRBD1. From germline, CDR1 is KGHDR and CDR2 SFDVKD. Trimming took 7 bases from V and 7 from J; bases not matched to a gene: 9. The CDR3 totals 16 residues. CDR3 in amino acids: CATSFQGQGAVGELFF. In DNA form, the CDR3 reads TGTGCCACCAGCTTTCAGGGACAGGGGGCCGTCGGGGAGCTGTTTTTT.

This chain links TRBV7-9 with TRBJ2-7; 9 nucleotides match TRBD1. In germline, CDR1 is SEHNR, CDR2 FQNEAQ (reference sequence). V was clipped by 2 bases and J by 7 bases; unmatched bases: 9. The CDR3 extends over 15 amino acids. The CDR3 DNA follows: TGTGCCAGCAGCTTATTGGGGACAGGGTCTCGGGAGCAGTACTTC. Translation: CASSLLGTGSREQYF. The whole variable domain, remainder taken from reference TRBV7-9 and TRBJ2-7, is DTGVSQNPRHKITKRGQNVTFRCDPISEHNRLYWYRQTLGQGPEFLTYFQNEAQLEKSRLLSDRFSAERPKGSFSTLEIQRTEQGDSAMYLCASSLLGTGSREQYFGPGTRLTVT.